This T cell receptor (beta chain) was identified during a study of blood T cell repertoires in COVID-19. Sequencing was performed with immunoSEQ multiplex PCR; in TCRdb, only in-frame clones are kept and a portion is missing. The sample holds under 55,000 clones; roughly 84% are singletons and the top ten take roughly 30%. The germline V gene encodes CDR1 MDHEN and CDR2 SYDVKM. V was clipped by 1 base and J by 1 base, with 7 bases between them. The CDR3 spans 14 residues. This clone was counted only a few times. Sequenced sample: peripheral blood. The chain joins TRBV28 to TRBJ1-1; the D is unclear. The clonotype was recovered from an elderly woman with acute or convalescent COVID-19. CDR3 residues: CASSLFAGNTEAFF. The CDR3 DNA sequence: TGTGCCAGCAGTTTATTTGCAGGGAACACTGAAGCTTTCTTT.